This T cell receptor beta chain was observed in a study of cytomegalovirus exposure and HLA in healthy donors. Across the study: Among roughly 180 million T cells, an earlier analysis found 117 million unique TCR beta sequences. Out of a few hundred genotyped donors, less than 85% belonged to the Caucasian-associated ancestry cluster.

Germline loops: CDR1 MNHEY, CDR2 SMNVEV (reference sequence). Trimming removed 3 bases from V and 2 bases from J, with 9 bases in between. The CDR3 is 14 residues long. Study-wide points: Immune exposure was documented only through CMV serostatus. Cytomegalovirus association was assigned to about 180 TCR beta chains.

This clone has a handful of counts. Its antigen is unidentified. Vbeta (60) and Jbeta (13) primers were used in the PCR. Sequenced by immunoSEQ multiplex PCR; TCRdb stores in-frame clones only, minus some. Of some 140,000 clones in the sample, around 77% are singletons; the top ten hold around 2%. Sequencing used PBMCs. The rearrangement links TRBV27 to TRBJ2-3, with D hard to call. The sequence was obtained from a man under 40 in good health and CMV-seronegative. The CDR3 loop reads CASSFLWPTDTQYF. The CDR3 DNA follows: TGTGCCAGCAGTTTCCTCTGGCCCACAGATACGCAGTATTTT.